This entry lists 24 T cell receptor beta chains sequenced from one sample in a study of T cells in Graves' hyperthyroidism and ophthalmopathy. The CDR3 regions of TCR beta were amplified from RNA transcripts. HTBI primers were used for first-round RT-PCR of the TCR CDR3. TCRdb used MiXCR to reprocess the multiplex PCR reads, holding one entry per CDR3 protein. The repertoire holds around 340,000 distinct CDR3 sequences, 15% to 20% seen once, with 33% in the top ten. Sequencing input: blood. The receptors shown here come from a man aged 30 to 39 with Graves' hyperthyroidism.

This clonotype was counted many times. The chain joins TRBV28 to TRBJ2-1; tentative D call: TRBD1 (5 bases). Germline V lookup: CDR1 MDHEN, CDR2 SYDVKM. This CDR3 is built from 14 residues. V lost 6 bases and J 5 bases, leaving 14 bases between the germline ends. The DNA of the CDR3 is TGTGCCAGCAGCGTCCTGACAGAGAACAATGAGCAGTTCTTC. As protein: CASSVLTENNEQFF.

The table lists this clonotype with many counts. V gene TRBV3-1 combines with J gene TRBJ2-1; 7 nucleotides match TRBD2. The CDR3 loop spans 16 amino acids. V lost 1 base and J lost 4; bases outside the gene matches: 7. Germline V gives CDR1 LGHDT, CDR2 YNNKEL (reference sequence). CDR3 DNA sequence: TGTGCCAGCAGCCAAGGGGGCGGGAGAAGGTACAATGAGCAGTTCTTC. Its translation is CASSQGGGRRYNEQFF.

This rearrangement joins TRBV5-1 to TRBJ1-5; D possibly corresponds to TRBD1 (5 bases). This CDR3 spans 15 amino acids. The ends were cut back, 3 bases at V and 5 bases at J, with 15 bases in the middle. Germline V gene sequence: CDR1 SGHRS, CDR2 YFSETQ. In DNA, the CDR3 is TGCGCCAGCAGCTCGATTCCAGGGAACGATCAGCCCCAGCATTTT. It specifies CASSSIPGNDQPQHF.

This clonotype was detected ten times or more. CDR3 sequence: CASSLGLADTYEQYF. DNA of the CDR3: TGCGCCAGCAGCCTGGGACTAGCGGACACCTACGAGCAGTACTTC. V gene TRBV5-1 combines with J gene TRBJ2-7; 11 positions agree with TRBD2. The CDR3 extends over 15 amino acids. CDR1 is SGHRS, CDR2 YFSETQ, per germline. With 4 bases clipped from V and 2 bases from J, the junction kept 5 bases outside the gene matches.

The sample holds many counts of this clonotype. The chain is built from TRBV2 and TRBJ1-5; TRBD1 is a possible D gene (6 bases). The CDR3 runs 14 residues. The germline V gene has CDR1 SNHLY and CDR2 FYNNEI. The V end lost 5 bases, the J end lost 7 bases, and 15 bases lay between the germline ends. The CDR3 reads CASSWTVSGQPQHF. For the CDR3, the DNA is TGTGCCAGCAGTTGGACAGTAAGTGGGCAGCCCCAGCATTTT.

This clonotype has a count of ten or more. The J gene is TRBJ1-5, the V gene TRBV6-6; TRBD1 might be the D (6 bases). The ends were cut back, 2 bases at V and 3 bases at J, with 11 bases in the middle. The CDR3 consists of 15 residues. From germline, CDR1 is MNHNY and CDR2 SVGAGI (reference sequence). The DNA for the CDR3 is TGTGCCAGCAGTTACACAGGGACCTTCAATCAGCCCCAGCATTTT. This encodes CASSYTGTFNQPQHF.

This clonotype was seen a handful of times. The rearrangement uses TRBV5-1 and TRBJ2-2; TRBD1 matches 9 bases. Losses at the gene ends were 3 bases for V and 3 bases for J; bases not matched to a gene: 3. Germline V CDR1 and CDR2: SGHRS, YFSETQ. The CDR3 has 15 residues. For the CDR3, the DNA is TGCGCCAGCAGCTCGGGGACAGGGCACACCGGGGAGCTGTTTTTT. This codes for CASSSGTGHTGELFF.

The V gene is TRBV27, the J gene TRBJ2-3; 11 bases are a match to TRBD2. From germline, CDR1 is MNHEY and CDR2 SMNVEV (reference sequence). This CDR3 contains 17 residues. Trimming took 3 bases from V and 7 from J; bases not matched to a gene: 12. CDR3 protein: CASSFWFSGRAGNTQYF. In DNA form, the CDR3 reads TGTGCCAGCAGTTTTTGGTTTAGCGGGAGGGCCGGGAATACGCAGTATTTT.

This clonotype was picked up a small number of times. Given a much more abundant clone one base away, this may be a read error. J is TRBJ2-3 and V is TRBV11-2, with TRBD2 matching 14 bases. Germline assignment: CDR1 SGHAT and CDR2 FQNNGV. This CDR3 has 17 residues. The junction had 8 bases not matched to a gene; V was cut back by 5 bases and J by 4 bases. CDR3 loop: CASSQETSGRAADTQYF. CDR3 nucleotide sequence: TGTGCCAGCAGCCAAGAGACTAGCGGGAGGGCCGCAGATACGCAGTATTTT.

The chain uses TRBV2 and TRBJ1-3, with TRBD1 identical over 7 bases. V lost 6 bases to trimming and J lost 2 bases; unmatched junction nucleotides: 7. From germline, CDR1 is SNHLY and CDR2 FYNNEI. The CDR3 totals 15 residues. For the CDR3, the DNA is TGTGCCAGCAGAAGACAGGGCGTAGCTGGAAACACCATATATTTT. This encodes CASRRQGVAGNTIYF.

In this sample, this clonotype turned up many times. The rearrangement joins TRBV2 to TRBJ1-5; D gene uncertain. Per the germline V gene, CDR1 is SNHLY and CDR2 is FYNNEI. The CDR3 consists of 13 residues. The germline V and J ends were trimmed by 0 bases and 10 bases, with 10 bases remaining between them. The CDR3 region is CASSEALRLPQHF. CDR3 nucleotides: TGTGCCAGCAGTGAAGCGCTTCGTCTACCCCAGCATTTT.

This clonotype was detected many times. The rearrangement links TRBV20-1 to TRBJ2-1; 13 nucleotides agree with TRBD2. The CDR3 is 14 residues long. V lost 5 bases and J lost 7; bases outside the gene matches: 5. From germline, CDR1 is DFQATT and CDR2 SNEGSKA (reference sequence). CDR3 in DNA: TGCAGTGCTCAAGGACTAGCGGGAGTGAATGAGCAGTTCTTC. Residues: CSAQGLAGVNEQFF.

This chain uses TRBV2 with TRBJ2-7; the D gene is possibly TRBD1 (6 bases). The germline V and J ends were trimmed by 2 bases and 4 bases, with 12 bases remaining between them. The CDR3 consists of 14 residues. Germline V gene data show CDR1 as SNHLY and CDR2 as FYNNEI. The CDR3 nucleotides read TGTGCCAGCAGTGAAAAACAGGGACAATACGAGCAGTACTTC. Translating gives CASSEKQGQYEQYF.

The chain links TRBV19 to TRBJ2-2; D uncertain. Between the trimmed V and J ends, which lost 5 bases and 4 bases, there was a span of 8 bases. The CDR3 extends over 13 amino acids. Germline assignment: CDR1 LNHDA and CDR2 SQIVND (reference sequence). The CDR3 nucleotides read TGTGCCAGTAGTCCGTTTGGCACCGGGGAGCTGTTTTTT. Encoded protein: CASSPFGTGELFF.

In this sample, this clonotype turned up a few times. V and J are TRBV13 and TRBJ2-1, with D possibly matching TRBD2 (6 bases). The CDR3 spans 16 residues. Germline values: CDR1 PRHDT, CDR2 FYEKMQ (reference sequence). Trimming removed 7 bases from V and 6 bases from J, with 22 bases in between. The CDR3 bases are TGTGCCAGCACCCAATGGGGTTGGGGGGAGTTCAATGAGCAGTTCTTC. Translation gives CASTQWGWGEFNEQFF.

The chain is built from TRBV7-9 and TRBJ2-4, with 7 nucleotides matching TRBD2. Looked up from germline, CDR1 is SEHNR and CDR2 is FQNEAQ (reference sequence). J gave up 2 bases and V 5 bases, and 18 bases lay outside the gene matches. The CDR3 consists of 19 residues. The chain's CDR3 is CASSPGVRKAGETKNIQYF. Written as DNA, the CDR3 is TGTGCCAGCAGCCCGGGGGTTAGAAAGGCGGGAGAGACCAAAAACATTCAGTACTTC.

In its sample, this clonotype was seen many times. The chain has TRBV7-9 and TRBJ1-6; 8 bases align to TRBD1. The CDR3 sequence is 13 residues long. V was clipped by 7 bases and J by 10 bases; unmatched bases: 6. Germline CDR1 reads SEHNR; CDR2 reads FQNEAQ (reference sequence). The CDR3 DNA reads TGTGCCAGCACCTTGACAGGGGAATCACCCCTCCACTTT. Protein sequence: CASTLTGESPLHF.

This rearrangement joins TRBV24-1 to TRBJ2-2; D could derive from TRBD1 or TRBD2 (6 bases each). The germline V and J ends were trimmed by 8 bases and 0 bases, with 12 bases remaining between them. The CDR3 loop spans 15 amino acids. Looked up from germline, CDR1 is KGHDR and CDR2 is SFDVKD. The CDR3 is CATNFGGANTGELFF. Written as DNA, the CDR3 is TGTGCCACCAACTTCGGGGGCGCGAACACCGGGGAGCTGTTTTTT.

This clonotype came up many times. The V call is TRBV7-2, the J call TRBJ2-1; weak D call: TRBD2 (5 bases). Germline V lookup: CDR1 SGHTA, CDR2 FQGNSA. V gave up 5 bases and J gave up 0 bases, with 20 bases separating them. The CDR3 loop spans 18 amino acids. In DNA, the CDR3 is TGTGCCAGCAGCCGTCTAACTAGAGGTTTTATCTCCTACAATGAGCAGTTCTTC. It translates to CASSRLTRGFISYNEQFF.

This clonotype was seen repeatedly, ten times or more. CDR3 coding DNA: TGTGCCAGCAGTTTTGGAGATAACTATGGCTACACCTTC. Its translation: CASSFGDNYGYTF. V gene TRBV28 combines with J gene TRBJ1-2; D uncertain. The CDR3 is 13 amino acids. Germline V gives CDR1 MDHEN, CDR2 SYDVKM. V was shortened by 3 bases and J by 1 base, with 6 bases between the two germline ends.

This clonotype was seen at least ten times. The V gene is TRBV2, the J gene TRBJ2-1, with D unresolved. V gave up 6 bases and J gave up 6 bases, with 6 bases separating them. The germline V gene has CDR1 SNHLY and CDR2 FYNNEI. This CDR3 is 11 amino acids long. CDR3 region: CASSRPNEQFF. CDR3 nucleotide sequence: TGTGCCAGCAGCCGTCCCAATGAGCAGTTCTTC.

DNA for the CDR3: TGTGCCAGCAGTACCCGGGCAGGGAGGACTGAAGCTTTCTTT. Encoded protein: CASSTRAGRTEAFF. The rearrangement links TRBV5-5 to TRBJ1-1; possibly TRBD1 for D (5 bases). From germline, CDR1 is SGHKS and CDR2 YYEKEE (reference sequence). V was clipped by 5 bases and J by 5 bases, with 16 bases between them. The CDR3 consists of 14 residues.

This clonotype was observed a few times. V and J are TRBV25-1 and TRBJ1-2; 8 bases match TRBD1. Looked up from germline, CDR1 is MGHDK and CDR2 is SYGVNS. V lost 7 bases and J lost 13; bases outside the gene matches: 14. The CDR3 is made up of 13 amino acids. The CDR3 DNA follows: TGTGCCAGCACCTCAGACAGGGGAAGTCCCGTCACCTTC. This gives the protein CASTSDRGSPVTF.

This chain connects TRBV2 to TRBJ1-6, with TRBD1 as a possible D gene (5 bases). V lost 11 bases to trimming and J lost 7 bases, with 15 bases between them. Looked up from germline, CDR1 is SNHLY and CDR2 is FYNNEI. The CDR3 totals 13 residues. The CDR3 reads CAGRQLRNSPLHF. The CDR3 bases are TGTGCCGGGAGACAGCTTAGAAATTCACCCCTCCACTTT.